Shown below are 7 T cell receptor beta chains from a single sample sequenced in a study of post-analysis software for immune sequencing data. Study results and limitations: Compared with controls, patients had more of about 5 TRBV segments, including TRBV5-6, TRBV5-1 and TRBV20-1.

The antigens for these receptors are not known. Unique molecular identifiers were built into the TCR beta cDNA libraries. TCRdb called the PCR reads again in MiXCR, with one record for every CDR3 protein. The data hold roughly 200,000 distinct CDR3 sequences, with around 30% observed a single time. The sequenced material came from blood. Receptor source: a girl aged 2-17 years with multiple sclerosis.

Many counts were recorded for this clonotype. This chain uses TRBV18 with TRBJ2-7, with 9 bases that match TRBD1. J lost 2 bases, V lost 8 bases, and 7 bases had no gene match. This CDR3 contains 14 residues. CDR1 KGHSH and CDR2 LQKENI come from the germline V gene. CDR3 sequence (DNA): TGTGCCAGCAGCCTTGGGACAGGGACCTACGAGCAGTACTTC. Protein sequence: CASSLGTGTYEQYF. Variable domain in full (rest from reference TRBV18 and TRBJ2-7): NAGVMQNPRHLVRRRGQEARLRCSPMKGHSHVYWYRQLPEEGLKFMVYLQKENIIDESGMPKERFSAEFPKEGPSILRIQQVVRGDSAAYFCASSLGTGTYEQYFGPGTRLTVT.

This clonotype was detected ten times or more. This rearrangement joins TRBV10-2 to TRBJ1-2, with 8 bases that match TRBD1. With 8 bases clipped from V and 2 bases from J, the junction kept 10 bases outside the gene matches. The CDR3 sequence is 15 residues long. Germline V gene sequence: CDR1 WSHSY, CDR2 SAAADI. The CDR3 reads CASAGDRPQNYGYTF. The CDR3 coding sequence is TGCGCCAGCGCCGGGGACAGGCCCCAAAACTATGGCTACACCTTC.

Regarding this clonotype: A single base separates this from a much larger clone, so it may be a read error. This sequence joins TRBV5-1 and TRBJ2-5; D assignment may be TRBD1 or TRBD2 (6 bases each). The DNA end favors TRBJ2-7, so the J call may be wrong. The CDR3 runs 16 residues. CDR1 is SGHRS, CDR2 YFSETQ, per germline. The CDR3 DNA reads TGCGCCAGCAGCTCGAGGGGGGCGCTTCGTACCGACGAGCAGTACTTC. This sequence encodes CASSSRGALRTDEQYF.

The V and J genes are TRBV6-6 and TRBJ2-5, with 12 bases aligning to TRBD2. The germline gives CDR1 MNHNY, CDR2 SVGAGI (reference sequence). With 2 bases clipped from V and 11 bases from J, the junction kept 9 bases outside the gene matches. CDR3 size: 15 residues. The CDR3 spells CASSYASGGANEQYF. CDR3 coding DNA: TGTGCCAGCAGTTACGCTAGCGGGGGGGCTAATGAGCAGTACTTC.

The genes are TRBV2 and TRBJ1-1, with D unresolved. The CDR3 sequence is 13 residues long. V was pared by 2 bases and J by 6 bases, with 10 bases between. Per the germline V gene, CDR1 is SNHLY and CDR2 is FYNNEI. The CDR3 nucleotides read TGTGCCAGCAGTGAAACCCGGGAAGCTGAAGCTTTCTTT. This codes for CASSETREAEAFF.

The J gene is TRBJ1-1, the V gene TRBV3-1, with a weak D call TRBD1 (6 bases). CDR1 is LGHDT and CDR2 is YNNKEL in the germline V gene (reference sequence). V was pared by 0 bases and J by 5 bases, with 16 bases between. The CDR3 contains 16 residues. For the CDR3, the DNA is TGTGCCAGCAGCCAAGATTTAGGGGGGGCCGGTACTGAAGCTTTCTTT. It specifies CASSQDLGGAGTEAFF.

This CDR3 is CASSLTGENQPQHF. The CDR3 DNA follows: TGTGCCAGCAGCCTGACAGGGGAGAATCAGCCCCAGCATTTT. The rearrangement links TRBV25-1 to TRBJ1-5; 8 bases match TRBD1. Trimming cost V 6 bases and J 4 bases; bases outside gene matches: 5. Germline-derived CDR1 and CDR2 are MGHDK and SYGVNS. CDR3 length equals 14 residues.